The rows below give T cell receptor beta chains drawn from one sample of a study of regulatory T cells. Sequencing used immunoSEQ multiplex PCR; TCRdb keeps in-frame clones, though not all of them. The sample lists around 29,000 clones; roughly 92% were seen once. The source material was conventional CD4+ T cells sorted from blood. The receptors shown here come from a young adult with CD3G deficiency. CDR3s include the opening cysteine and the closing phenylalanine or tryptophan. A D gene is named only where the DNA matches it firmly. A row's size may be missing; if present it is once, few, many or a size class.

v_gene	j_gene	d_gene	abundance	CDR3aa	CDR3nt
TRBV5-1	TRBJ2-3	.	.	CASSWTRGDTQYF	TGCGCCAGCAGCTGGACTAGGGGGGATACGCAGTATTTT
TRBV7-9	TRBJ2-1	TRBD2	.	CASSSNGAREEWFF	TGTGCCAGCAGCTCAAACGGCGCCCGGGAGGAGTGGTTCTTC
TRBV6-1	TRBJ1-1	TRBD1	few	CASSETGGRTEAFF	TGTGCCAGCAGCGAGACAGGGGGAAGGACTGAAGCTTTCTTT
TRBV28	TRBJ2-6	.	once	CASSRYGAGANVLTF	TGTGCCAGCAGTAGGTATGGGGCTGGGGCCAACGTCCTGACTTTC
TRBV11-2	TRBJ1-5	.	.	CASSLDLGGRQPQHF	TGTGCCAGCAGCTTAGATCTGGGAGGGCGTCAGCCCCAGCATTTT
TRBV11-2	TRBJ2-5	.	.	CASSFFAGGETQYF	TGTGCCAGCAGCTTTTTCGCAGGGGGGGAGACCCAGTACTTC
TRBV6-1	TRBJ2-7	TRBD1	.	CASSEDRGVYEQYF	TGTGCCAGCAGTGAAGACAGGGGAGTCTACGAGCAGTACTTC
TRBV14	TRBJ1-2	TRBD1	.	CASSQNLQGRGGYTF	TGTGCCAGCAGCCAAAACCTACAGGGGAGAGGGGGCTACACCTTC
TRBV6-1	TRBJ2-5	.	.	CASSGSFFGRIGETQYF	TGTGCCAGCAGTGGGTCTTTTTTTGGTAGGATAGGAGAGACCCAGTACTTC
TRBV25-1	TRBJ2-1	.	.	CASSEGGGPYQQFF	TGTGCCAGCAGCGAAGGTGGGGGGCCCTATCAGCAGTTCTTC
TRBV28	TRBJ2-3	.	.	CASSFGDGTDTQYF	TGTGCCAGCAGTTTCGGAGACGGCACAGATACGCAGTATTTT
TRBV19	TRBJ1-1	.	.	CASSRSGTENTEAFF	TGTGCCAGTAGTCGATCCGGGACGGAAAACACTGAAGCTTTCTTT
TRBV5-1	TRBJ2-3	TRBD2	.	CASSLVGTSGSRTDTQYF	TGCGCCAGCAGCTTGGTTGGGACTAGCGGGAGTCGAACAGATACGCAGTATTTT
TRBV6-1	TRBJ2-5	TRBD2	few	CASTVGGEGQETQYF	TGTGCCAGCACCGTGGGCGGGGAGGGGCAAGAGACCCAGTACTTC
TRBV9	TRBJ2-3	.	.	CASSAQGKNTQYF	TGTGCCAGCAGCGCCCAGGGTAAAAATACGCAGTATTTT
TRBV9	TRBJ2-3	.	.	CASWGPKSPSTDTQYF	TGTGCCAGCTGGGGACCGAAATCCCCGAGCACAGATACGCAGTATTTT
TRBV6-1	TRBJ2-1	TRBD2	.	CASSEGSSGRGYEQFF	TGTGCCAGCAGTGAAGGGTCTAGCGGGAGAGGGTATGAGCAGTTCTTC
TRBV28	TRBJ2-4	.	.	CASSSEAKNIQYF	TGTGCCAGCAGTTCGGAAGCCAAAAACATTCAGTACTTC
TRBV5-1	TRBJ2-3	TRBD2	.	CASSSGLLTDTQYF	TGCGCCAGCAGCTCGGGACTACTCACAGATACGCAGTATTTT
TRBV4-3	TRBJ2-4	.	.	CASSQDPGVNIQYF	TGCGCCAGCAGCCAAGACCCGGGGGTGAACATTCAGTACTTC
TRBV19	TRBJ1-1	.	.	CASSARLNTEAFF	TGTGCCAGTAGTGCGAGGTTGAACACTGAAGCTTTCTTT
TRBV28	TRBJ1-2	.	once	CASSLRGGNYGYTF	TGTGCCAGCAGTTTACGGGGGGGGAACTATGGCTACACCTTC
TRBV6-1	TRBJ2-2	TRBD1	once	CASSGRGMVTGELFF	TGTGCCAGCAGTGGCAGGGGGATGGTCACCGGGGAGCTGTTTTTT
TRBV7-9	TRBJ2-3	TRBD2	once	CASSLGWSFPGLSPDTQYF	TGTGCCAGCAGCTTGGGGTGGTCCTTTCCGGGACTAAGCCCAGATACGCAGTATTTT
TRBV6-1	TRBJ2-7	.	.	CASSEGYGLSSYEQYF	TGTGCCAGCAGTGAAGGTTATGGACTAAGCTCCTACGAGCAGTACTTC
TRBV6-1	TRBJ1-3	.	few	CASSFGDSGNTIYF	TGTGCCAGCAGCTTTGGGGACTCTGGAAACACCATATATTTT
TRBV28	TRBJ1-5	.	.	CASSLGSSRRPQHF	TGTGCCAGCAGTTTGGGTTCTTCTAGGCGGCCCCAGCATTTT
TRBV6-6	TRBJ2-1	TRBD2	.	CASNNPTSASNEQFF	TGTGCCAGCAATAACCCCACTAGCGCGTCTAATGAGCAGTTCTTC
TRBV5-1	TRBJ1-1	TRBD1	.	CASSADRATEAFF	TGCGCCAGCAGCGCGGACAGGGCCACTGAAGCTTTCTTT
TRBV5-1	TRBJ1-4	.	.	CASSIRGEKLFF	TGCGCCAGCAGTATCCGCGGCGAAAAACTGTTTTTT
TRBV6-1	TRBJ2-1	.	few	CASIRDGNSYNEQFF	TGTGCCAGCATTAGGGACGGGAACTCCTACAATGAGCAGTTCTTC
TRBV7-8	TRBJ2-5	TRBD2	.	CASSRGLAGETQYF	TGTGCCAGCAGCCGCGGACTAGCGGGCGAGACCCAGTACTTC
TRBV20-1	TRBJ2-3	.	once	CSATTGDTQYF	TGCAGTGCTACCACCGGAGATACGCAGTATTTT
TRBV4-3	TRBJ2-2	.	.	CASSRRQARGSNGELFF	TGCGCCAGCAGCCGAAGACAGGCCAGAGGCTCCAACGGGGAGCTGTTTTTT
TRBV18	TRBJ2-7	.	.	CASSPGGSAYEQYF	TGTGCCAGCTCACCAGGAGGTTCCGCCTACGAGCAGTACTTC
TRBV5-1	TRBJ2-2	.	.	CASSLAGPGTGELFF	TGCGCCAGCAGCTTGGCGGGGCCCGGGACCGGGGAGCTGTTTTTT
TRBV7-9	TRBJ1-6	.	.	CASSLGGDNSPLHF	TGTGCCAGCAGCTTAGGGGGGGATAATTCACCCCTCCACTTT
TRBV7-9	TRBJ2-1	.	once	CASSRGAGGHNEQFF	TGTGCCAGCAGCAGAGGGGCCGGGGGCCACAATGAGCAGTTCTTC
TRBV6-1	TRBJ2-5	TRBD1	once	CASSDGTGLPQYF	TGTGCCAGCAGTGACGGGACAGGGTTGCCCCAGTACTTC
TRBV28	TRBJ2-7	TRBD1	.	CASSFSPGVGRTGLLSSYEQYF	TGTGCCAGCAGTTTCTCCCCCGGGGTAGGCCGGACAGGCCTTTTATCCTCCTACGAGCAGTACTTC
TRBV11-1	TRBJ2-2	.	.	CASSLAFYTGELFF	TGTGCCAGCAGCTTAGCATTTTACACCGGGGAGCTGTTTTTT
TRBV28	TRBJ1-1	TRBD1	.	CASSSPFSTGKTEAFF	TGTGCCAGCAGTTCGCCCTTCTCGACAGGGAAGACTGAAGCTTTCTTT
TRBV10-3	TRBJ1-1	TRBD1	.	CAISEDRVREAFF	TGTGCCATCAGTGAAGACAGGGTGAGGGAAGCTTTCTTT
TRBV28	TRBJ1-5	TRBD1	.	CASSFGTGSNQPQHF	TGTGCCAGCAGTTTTGGGACAGGTAGCAATCAGCCCCAGCATTTT
TRBV28	TRBJ2-2	.	few	CASSSRKGAGELFF	TGTGCCAGCAGTTCAAGGAAGGGGGCCGGGGAGCTGTTTTTT
TRBV19	TRBJ2-1	.	once	CASSTGFGGNEQFF	TGTGCCAGTAGTACGGGATTTGGGGGCAATGAGCAGTTCTTC
TRBV5-4	TRBJ2-1	TRBD1	.	CASSPGQLDELEQFF	TGTGCCAGCAGTCCGGGACAGCTTGATGAGCTTGAGCAGTTCTTC
TRBV7-9	TRBJ2-1	.	.	CASTGTSYNEQFF	TGTGCCAGCACCGGGACGTCTTACAATGAGCAGTTCTTC
TRBV19	TRBJ1-1	TRBD1	.	CASSPQGRGTEAFF	TGTGCCAGTAGCCCACAGGGGAGAGGCACTGAAGCTTTCTTT
TRBV10-3	TRBJ2-7	.	.	CAISEPWPGPYEQYF	TGTGCCATCAGTGAACCTTGGCCGGGCCCCTACGAGCAGTACTTC
TRBV6-1	TRBJ1-1	.	.	CASRRHHEAFF	TGTGCCAGCCGTCGCCACCATGAAGCTTTCTTT
TRBV6-1	TRBJ1-2	.	.	CASSEEGGAESYTF	TGTGCCAGCAGTGAAGAAGGGGGGGCGGAGAGCTACACCTTC
TRBV4-3	TRBJ1-3	TRBD1	.	CASSPGQFSGNTIYF	TGCGCCAGCAGCCCGGGACAGTTCTCTGGAAACACCATATATTTT
TRBV6-1	TRBJ1-5	.	.	CASSLRGGNQPQHF	TGTGCCAGCAGCCTTAGGGGTGGCAATCAGCCCCAGCATTTT
TRBV20-1	TRBJ1-2	.	.	CSAREPGGYTF	TGCAGTGCTAGAGAGCCTGGGGGCTACACCTTC
TRBV5-1	TRBJ2-5	TRBD2	.	CASSPSGGANIEETQYF	TGCGCCAGCAGCCCTAGCGGGGGGGCGAATATAGAAGAGACCCAGTACTTC
TRBV30	TRBJ2-2	.	.	CAWRRAGNSNTGELFF	TGTGCCTGGAGGAGAGCGGGCAACTCGAACACCGGGGAGCTGTTTTTT